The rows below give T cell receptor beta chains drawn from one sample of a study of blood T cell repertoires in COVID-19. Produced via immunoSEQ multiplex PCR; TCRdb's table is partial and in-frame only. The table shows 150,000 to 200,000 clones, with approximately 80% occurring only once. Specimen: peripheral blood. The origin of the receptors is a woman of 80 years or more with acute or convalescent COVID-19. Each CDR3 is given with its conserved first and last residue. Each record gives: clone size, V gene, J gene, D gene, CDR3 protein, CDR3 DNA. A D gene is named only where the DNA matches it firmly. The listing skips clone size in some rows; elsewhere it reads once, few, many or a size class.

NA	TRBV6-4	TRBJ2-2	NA	CASSEGTYTGELFF	TGTGCCAGCAGTGAAGGGACATACACCGGGGAGCTGTTTTTT
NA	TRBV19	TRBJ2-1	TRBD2	CASRLAIGYNEQFF	TGTGCCAGTAGACTAGCGATCGGCTACAATGAGCAGTTCTTC
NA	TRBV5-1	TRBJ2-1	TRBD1	CASRTTGWKPFF	TGCGCCAGCAGGACGACAGGGTGGAAACCGTTCTTC
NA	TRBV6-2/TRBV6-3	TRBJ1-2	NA	CASSYSSVLGYTF	TGTGCCAGCAGTTACTCTTCAGTGCTGGGCTACACCTTC
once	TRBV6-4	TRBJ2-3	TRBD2	CASSDGGRALDTQYF	TGTGCCAGCAGTGACGGCGGGAGGGCCTTAGATACGCAGTATTTT
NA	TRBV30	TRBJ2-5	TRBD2	CAWCSGGGQETQYF	TGTGCCTGGTGTTCTGGCGGGGGGCAAGAGACCCAGTACTTC
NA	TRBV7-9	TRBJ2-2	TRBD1	CASSRTGYTGELFF	TGTGCCAGCAGCCGGACAGGTTACACCGGGGAGCTGTTTTTT
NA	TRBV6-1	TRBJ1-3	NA	CASSEGGSRSDTIYF	TGTGCCAGCAGTGAGGGGGGGTCTAGGTCTGACACCATATATTTT
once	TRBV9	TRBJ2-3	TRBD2	CASSVVLLAGTTDTQYF	TGTGCCAGCAGCGTAGTCCTCCTAGCGGGAACCACAGATACGCAGTATTTT
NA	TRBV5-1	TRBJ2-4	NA	CASSFGGGLAKNIQYF	TGCGCCAGCAGCTTCGGAGGGGGCCTAGCCAAAAACATTCAGTACTTC
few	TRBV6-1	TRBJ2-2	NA	CASSEGGVNTGELFF	TGTGCCAGCAGTGAAGGGGGGGTTAACACCGGGGAGCTGTTTTTT
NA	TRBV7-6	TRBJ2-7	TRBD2	CASSLEASGSHEQYF	TGTGCCAGCAGCTTAGAGGCTAGCGGGAGTCACGAGCAGTACTTC
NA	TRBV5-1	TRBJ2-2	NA	CASSVGAGVNTGELFF	TGCGCCAGCAGTGTGGGGGCAGGGGTAAACACCGGGGAGCTGTTTTTT
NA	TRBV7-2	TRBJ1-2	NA	CASSLDSNFYGYTF	TGTGCCAGCAGCTTGGACAGCAATTTCTATGGCTACACCTTC
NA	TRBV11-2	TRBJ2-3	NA	CASSLGPGFASDTQYF	TGTGCCAGCAGCTTAGGGCCGGGATTCGCCTCAGATACGCAGTATTTT
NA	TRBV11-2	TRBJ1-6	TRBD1	CASSSSTGGLSNSPLHF	TGTGCCAGCAGCTCCTCAACAGGGGGCTTAAGCAATTCACCCCTCCACTTT
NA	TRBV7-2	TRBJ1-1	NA	CASSSMWGAEAFF	TGTGCCAGCAGCTCCATGTGGGGCGCTGAAGCTTTCTTT
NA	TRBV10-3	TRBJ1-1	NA	CAISEGAGDTEAFF	TGTGCCATCAGTGAAGGAGCCGGGGACACTGAAGCTTTCTTT
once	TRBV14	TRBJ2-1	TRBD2	CASSHQGLAEYNEQFF	TGTGCCAGCAGCCATCAAGGACTAGCGGAGTACAATGAGCAGTTCTTC
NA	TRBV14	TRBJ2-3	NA	CASSPLGGDTQYF	TGTGCCAGCAGCCCCCTAGGAGGGGATACGCAGTATTTT
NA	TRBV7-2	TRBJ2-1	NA	CASSLEGGNEQFF	TGTGCCAGCAGCTTAGAAGGGGGCAATGAGCAGTTCTTC
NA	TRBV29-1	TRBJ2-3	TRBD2	CSVETSGSYTQYF	TGCAGCGTTGAAACTAGCGGGAGTTATACGCAGTATTTT
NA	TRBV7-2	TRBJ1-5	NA	CASSLEGKRGQPQHF	TGTGCCAGCAGCTTAGAAGGGAAAAGGGGACAGCCCCAGCATTTT
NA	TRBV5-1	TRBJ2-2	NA	CASHRGATGELFF	TGCGCCAGCCACCGGGGTGCCACCGGGGAGCTGTTTTTT
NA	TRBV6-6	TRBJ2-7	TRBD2	CASSPLAGGREQYF	TGTGCCAGCAGTCCACTAGCGGGAGGGCGCGAGCAGTACTTC
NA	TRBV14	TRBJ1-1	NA	CASSQARGGTEAFF	TGTGCCAGCAGCCAAGCCCGAGGCGGCACTGAAGCTTTCTTT
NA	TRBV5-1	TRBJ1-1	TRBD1	CASSPRGHPNAEAFF	TGCGCCAGCAGCCCTAGGGGGCACCCAAACGCTGAAGCTTTCTTT
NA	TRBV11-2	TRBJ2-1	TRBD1	CASSFRTGDGEQFF	TGTGCCAGCAGCTTCCGGACAGGGGATGGTGAGCAGTTCTTC